These T cell receptor beta chains were read from a single sample in a study of metastatic and nonmetastatic thyroid tumors. TCRdb re-processed the PCR reads through MiXCR. Of about 35,000 clones listed, 15% to 20% are singletons. The sequenced sample consisted of blood. The receptor source for this set is a male donor with papillary thyroid cancer or a benign thyroid nodule (not recorded which). Some clones in this sample may be carry-over from other donors' samples. Each CDR3 is given with its conserved first and last residue. The order of the fields is CDR3 protein, V gene.

CDR3aa: CAWSVFGREGPGQPQHF; v_gene: TRBV30
CDR3aa: CASSPDRGRTEAFF; v_gene: TRBV12-3/TRBV12-4
CDR3aa: CASSQVDRGRDGYTF; v_gene: TRBV4-1
CDR3aa: CASSVSGSVTDTQYF; v_gene: TRBV9
CDR3aa: CRGSGNTEAFF; v_gene: TRBV20-1
CDR3aa: CAWNIGYNEQFF; v_gene: TRBV30
CDR3aa: CASSAPGSSYEQYF; v_gene: TRBV5-1
CDR3aa: CASSYIGTPVVLTF; v_gene: TRBV7-9
CDR3aa: CASKYWAGVLVEQYF; v_gene: TRBV6-2/TRBV6-3
CDR3aa: CASTARLYNEQFF; v_gene: TRBV2
CDR3aa: CASSPQAGQGAYEQYF; v_gene: TRBV6-2/TRBV6-3
CDR3aa: CSASKARDEQYF; v_gene: TRBV20-1
CDR3aa: CASSLASGGLAGGTGELFF; v_gene: TRBV7-2
CDR3aa: CASSLVRTVYGYTF; v_gene: TRBV5-6
CDR3aa: CATSPLGRNEQFF; v_gene: TRBV24-1
CDR3aa: CASSLEQGNNEQFF; v_gene: TRBV7-3
CDR3aa: CASSLGPPGSNQPQHF; v_gene: TRBV12-3/TRBV12-4
CDR3aa: CATKVPGGSGGYTF; v_gene: TRBV6-1
CDR3aa: CSATPRRDRGSPLHF; v_gene: TRBV20-1
CDR3aa: CATSLRGDLLKLFF; v_gene: TRBV6-1
CDR3aa: CASSYSGGNQPQHF; v_gene: TRBV6-6
CDR3aa: CSARVMPTTAAWDEQFF; v_gene: TRBV20-1
CDR3aa: CASSLQGHTLAYEQYF; v_gene: TRBV28
CDR3aa: CASSQVQEKLFF; v_gene: TRBV4-1
CDR3aa: CASSYDGQTLSYTF; v_gene: TRBV28
CDR3aa: CATSRRGLDRGQGYTF; v_gene: TRBV15
CDR3aa: CASSPANQGLDAEQFF; v_gene: TRBV18
CDR3aa: CARRQPPTGKVEETQYF; v_gene: TRBV14
CDR3aa: CAWSVGSVNTIYF; v_gene: TRBV30
CDR3aa: CASSYYERSKYGYTF; v_gene: TRBV6-5
CDR3aa: CASSLALGIHNEQFF; v_gene: TRBV7-3
CDR3aa: CASSPIGAGQGRSYEQYF; v_gene: TRBV4-1
CDR3aa: CASSLRGGYNSPLHF; v_gene: TRBV27
CDR3aa: CASSSSGLAGGYEQYF; v_gene: TRBV28
CDR3aa: CSARGFFHEQYF; v_gene: TRBV20-1
CDR3aa: CASSPFHGRGNEQYF; v_gene: TRBV12-3/TRBV12-4
CDR3aa: CASSPTGELFF; v_gene: TRBV7-9
CDR3aa: CAISVAGAYYEQYF; v_gene: TRBV10-3
CDR3aa: CSARPGAYEQYF; v_gene: TRBV20-1
CDR3aa: CASSPGLGNQPQHF; v_gene: TRBV5-6
CDR3aa: CASSRADSYSNQPQHF; v_gene: TRBV6-1
CDR3aa: CASSLDAGSYNSPLHF; v_gene: TRBV11-2
CDR3aa: CASSPVGNLLENEQYF; v_gene: TRBV18
CDR3aa: CASSQEGQSRGEQYF; v_gene: TRBV4-1
CDR3aa: CASSLGQNYGYTF; v_gene: TRBV12-3/TRBV12-4
CDR3aa: CASKAGTGSYEQYF; v_gene: TRBV19
CDR3aa: CASSLGTGNQPQHF; v_gene: TRBV12-3/TRBV12-4
CDR3aa: CAWCQGSNQPQHF; v_gene: TRBV30
CDR3aa: CASSMFQGALLGNQPQHF; v_gene: TRBV19
CDR3aa: CASSFAGDEKLFF; v_gene: TRBV7-2
CDR3aa: CSASEAHTDTQYF; v_gene: TRBV20-1
CDR3aa: CASSLWPGVRAETKYF; v_gene: TRBV5-8
CDR3aa: CSARVAGERGYNEQFF; v_gene: TRBV20-1
CDR3aa: CASSLMGPVKNIQYF; v_gene: TRBV28
CDR3aa: CATRKPGLAGVAEQFF; v_gene: TRBV15
CDR3aa: CASSKGLGVMNTEAFF; v_gene: TRBV6-1
CDR3aa: CASSHGLAENIQYF; v_gene: TRBV4-1
CDR3aa: CASSSAGVRGNEQFF; v_gene: TRBV7-8
CDR3aa: CATGLAVGSSYEQYF; v_gene: TRBV19
CDR3aa: CASSPTVGYTEAFF; v_gene: TRBV6-1